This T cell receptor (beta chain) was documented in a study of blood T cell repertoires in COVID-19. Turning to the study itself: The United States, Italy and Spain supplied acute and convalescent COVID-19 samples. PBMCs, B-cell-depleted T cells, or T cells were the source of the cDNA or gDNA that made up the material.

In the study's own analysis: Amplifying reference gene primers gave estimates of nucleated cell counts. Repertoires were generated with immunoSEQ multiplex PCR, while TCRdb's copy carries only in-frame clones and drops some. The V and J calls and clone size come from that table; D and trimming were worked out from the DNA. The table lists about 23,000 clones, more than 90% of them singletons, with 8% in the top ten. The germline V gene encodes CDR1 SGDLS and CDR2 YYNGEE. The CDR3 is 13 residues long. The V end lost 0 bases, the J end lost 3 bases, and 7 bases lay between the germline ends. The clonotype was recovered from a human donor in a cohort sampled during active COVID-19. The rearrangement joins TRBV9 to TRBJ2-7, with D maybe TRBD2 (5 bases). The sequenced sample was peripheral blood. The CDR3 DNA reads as TGTGCCAGCAGCGTAGATGAGGGCTACGAGCAGTACTTC. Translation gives CASSVDEGYEQYF.